The clone carrying this T cell receptor (beta chain) was counted between two and nine times. Its antigen is still unknown. These data come from a study of regulatory T cells in long-lasting Graves disease. Documented time point: newly diagnosed GD, antithyroid drugs for less than 3 months. Scientists built the TCR library using RNA that was extracted from PBMCs. Arm-PCR with iRepertoire HTBI primers amplified the CDR3 regions for these TCR beta libraries. TCRdb reprocessed the multiplex PCR reads with MiXCR, giving one entry per CDR3 protein. Of 440,000 or so distinct CDR3 sequences listed, around 15% are singletons. The study's findings and limits: The researchers studied only peripheral blood, not thyroid tissue. TRBV28, TRBJ1-2 and TRBJ2-5 were segments that persistent disease favored.

The CDR3 is 14 residues long. J gave up 2 bases and V 8 bases, and 7 bases lay outside the gene matches. CDR1 is ENHRY and CDR2 is SYGVKD in the germline V gene. These data were likewise used in another study, on T cells in Graves' hyperthyroidism and ophthalmopathy.

The source was peripheral blood mononuclear cells (PBMCs), collected at new diagnosis, from a patient treated with antithyroid drugs. The receptor was isolated from a woman aged 25 to 39 with Graves disease. The chain couples TRBV10-3 to TRBJ2-3; 7 bases map to TRBD2. For the CDR3, the DNA is TGTGCCATCTCGGGGCGGGAGTCCACAGATACGCAGTATTTT. Its protein product is CAISGRESTDTQYF.